One sample yielded the 11 T cell receptor beta chains listed below, sequenced in a study of T-cell reconstitution after alpha-beta-depleted transplantation in children. Unique molecular identifiers were used to barcode this TCRbeta library. In TCRdb, the PCR reads were re-called with MiXCR into one record per CDR3 protein. The table lists 700,000 or so distinct CDR3 sequences, roughly 13% of them singletons, with roughly 0.77% in the top ten. This specimen consisted of PBMCs, obtained before TCRalphabeta/CD19-depleted stem cell transplant. The source is a girl aged 2 to 9 with congenital amegakaryocytic thrombocytopenia, due to receive a stem cell transplant.

This clonotype was detected many times. The V call is TRBV10-3, the J call TRBJ2-7, with unresolved D. CDR3 length: 13 amino acids. Germline V gene lookup returns CDR1 ENHRY and CDR2 SYGVKD. V dropped 3 bases and J dropped 2 bases, with 8 bases sitting between them. The CDR3 DNA reads TGTGCCATCAGTGACCTAGTGGCCTACGAGCAGTACTTC. It translates to CAISDLVAYEQYF.

This clonotype was counted ten times or more. This chain links TRBV5-1 with TRBJ2-3; D ambiguous. In germline, CDR1 is SGHRS, CDR2 YFSETQ. This CDR3 contains 14 residues. The V end lost 2 bases, the J end lost 4 bases, and 11 bases lay between the germline ends. The CDR3, as DNA: TGCGCCAGCAGCTTAAGGTATGGGGCAGATACGCAGTATTTT. This sequence encodes CASSLRYGADTQYF.

This clonotype was counted ten times or more. The chain is built from TRBV11-2 and TRBJ2-7; no clear D. Germline lookup yields CDR1 SGHAT and CDR2 FQNNGV. The CDR3 length is 14 residues. V lost 0 bases to trimming and J lost 5 bases, with 11 bases between them. The CDR3 DNA is TGTGCCAGCAGCTTAGATCTGGTGGCCCACGAGCAGTACTTC. It encodes CASSLDLVAHEQYF.

This clonotype turned up a few times. The chain recombines TRBV7-8 with TRBJ2-3, with TRBD2 matching 7 bases. The V gene's germline CDR1 is SGHVS and CDR2 FQNEAQ. This CDR3 spans 19 amino acids. Trimming removed 3 bases from V and 1 base from J; junction bases left unmatched: 16. CDR3 region: CASSFDSRHLAAGTDTQYF. CDR3 nucleotides: TGTGCCAGCAGCTTCGATAGCCGACATCTAGCGGCGGGCACAGATACGCAGTATTTT. Filled out from reference TRBV7-8 and TRBJ2-3, the complete variable domain reads GAGVSQSPRYKVAKRGQDVALRCDPISGHVSLFWYQQALGQGPEFLTYFQNEAQLDKSGLPSDRFFAERPEGSVSTLKIQRTQQEDSAVYLCASSFDSRHLAAGTDTQYFGPGTRLTVL.

Many counts were recorded for this clonotype. This chain links TRBV5-1 with TRBJ2-7; TRBD1 is a possible D gene (6 bases). CDR1 SGHRS and CDR2 YFSETQ come from the germline V gene. V was trimmed by 4 bases and J by 3 bases, leaving 14 bases between them. The CDR3 is made up of 14 amino acids. The CDR3 reads CASSSTDRFYEQYF. The CDR3 bases are TGCGCCAGCAGCAGCACGGACAGATTCTACGAGCAGTACTTC.

The sample holds a few counts of this clonotype. The chain couples TRBV7-2 to TRBJ2-7, with D perhaps matching TRBD1 or TRBD2 (6 bases each). The length of the CDR3 is 15 residues. Trimming pared 0 bases from V and 4 bases from J, leaving 13 bases between. Germline CDR1 is SGHTA and CDR2 is FQGNSA. CDR3 amino acids: CASSLAAGAGYEQYF. CDR3 DNA: TGTGCCAGCAGCTTAGCAGCAGGGGCGGGGTACGAGCAGTACTTC. The variable domain in full, completed from reference TRBV7-2 and TRBJ2-7, reads GAGVSQSPSNKVTEKGKDVELRCDPISGHTALYWYRQSLGQGLEFLIYFQGNSAPDKSGLPSDRFSAERTGGSVSTLTIQRTQQEDSAVYLCASSLAAGAGYEQYFGPGTRLTVT.

Many counts were recorded for this clonotype. This chain connects TRBV20-1 to TRBJ2-5; D might be TRBD2 (6 bases). The CDR3 sequence is 15 residues long. V dropped 0 bases and J dropped 4 bases, with 15 bases sitting between them. Germline assignment: CDR1 DFQATT and CDR2 SNEGSKA (reference sequence). Here the CDR3 reads CSARDRRDQRETQYF. The DNA of the CDR3 is TGCAGTGCTAGAGATCGGCGGGATCAGCGAGAGACCCAGTACTTC.

In this sample, this clonotype turned up many times. J is TRBJ2-5 and V is TRBV29-1; no clear D gene. The CDR3 length is 13 residues. V lost 7 bases to trimming and J lost 3 bases, with 15 bases between them. CDR1 is SQVTM, CDR2 ANQGSEA, per germline. CDR3 protein: CSALPAGEETQYF. CDR3 nucleotides: TGCAGCGCCTTGCCGGCAGGTGAAGAGACCCAGTACTTC.

This sequence joins TRBV20-1 and TRBJ2-7; D is perhaps TRBD1 (5 bases). In germline, CDR1 is DFQATT, CDR2 SNEGSKA (reference sequence). The CDR3 is 11 amino acids. Trimming shortened V by 3 bases and J by 9 bases, and 12 bases separated the two germline ends. The CDR3 bases are TGCAGTGCTAGCCAGGGCCCCGCGCAGTACTTC. Translating gives CSASQGPAQYF.

In this sample, this clonotype turned up a few times. This chain joins TRBV20-1 and TRBJ2-7, with a possible D match to TRBD2 (6 bases). Trimming took off 3 bases at V and 5 bases at J, with 17 bases between the two ends. CDR1 is DFQATT and CDR2 is SNEGSKA in the germline V gene (reference sequence). This CDR3 has 14 amino acids. The CDR3 DNA reads TGCAGTGCTAGTAGGTCGGGAGACCATAACGAGCAGTACTTC. Encoded protein: CSASRSGDHNEQYF.

The V gene is TRBV28, the J gene TRBJ2-3; TRBD2 matches at 12 bases. V lost 4 bases, J lost 4 bases, and 6 bases stayed unmatched. The germline CDR1 and CDR2 sequences are MDHEN and SYDVKM. The CDR3 spans 16 residues. In DNA, the CDR3 is TGTGCCAGCAGTTCTCCGGGACTAGCGGGTTCAGATACGCAGTATTTT. It translates to CASSSPGLAGSDTQYF.